This T cell receptor beta chain was retrieved from a study of cytomegalovirus exposure and HLA in healthy donors. Use of 60 Vbeta and 13 Jbeta primers characterized the PCR. Produced via immunoSEQ multiplex PCR; TCRdb's table is partial and in-frame only. Among under 130,000 clones listed, roughly four fifths were seen once. The V and J ends lost 1 base and 2 bases respectively, with 20 bases between them. This CDR3 has 18 amino acids. CDR1 and CDR2 (germline): KGHSY, FQNENV. The TCR originated in a man in his forties in good health and CMV-seronegative. This chain joins TRBV16 and TRBJ1-2; D is ambiguous. Sequencing used PBMCs. The CDR3 sequence: CASSQYASGNMINYGYTF. CDR3 nucleotides: TGTGCCAGCAGCCAATATGCTTCGGGAAACATGATAAACTATGGCTACACCTTC.